The clone carrying this TCR beta chain appeared once. Its matching antigen is unknown. The data stem from a study of graft-versus-host responses after intestinal transplantation. Study information: Recipients uniformly received anti-thymocyte globulin induction, followed by tacrolimus and steroids for two to four years. Regarding the study as a whole: Recipient marrow contained GvH clones, some of which appeared first in ileum or blood. Patients with graft-donor T cell macrochimerism had high graft-versus-host to host-versus-graft clonal ratios in allografts.

This table comes from immunoSEQ multiplex PCR, and its TCRdb copy is limited to in-frame clones, with some not included. In the table there are about 9,600 clones, roughly 96% of which are singletons. Sample: bone marrow, taken around 500 days after intestinal transplantation. This TCR was sampled from a human patient who received an intestinal transplant, so some T cells may come from the graft donor.

The CDR3, as DNA: TGTGCCAGCAGCTTGGCGGGGAAACATAGGACCCAGTACTTC. This codes for CASSLAGKHRTQYF. J is TRBJ2-5 and V is TRBV5-4; a possible D gene is TRBD2 (5 bases). The CDR3 spans 14 residues. V lost 0 bases and J 7 bases, leaving 13 bases between the germline ends. The V gene's germline CDR1 is SGHNT and CDR2 YYREEE (reference sequence).